Below, 30 T cell receptor beta chains from the same sample are listed, as sequenced in a study of cytomegalovirus exposure and HLA in healthy donors. PCR employed 60 Vbeta and 13 Jbeta primers. The assay was immunoSEQ multiplex PCR, and TCRdb's table has in-frame clones only and misses some. The repertoire holds 100,000 or so clones, with roughly 15% as singletons. The sample comprised PBMCs. The receptors derive from a female donor in good health and CMV-seronegative.

CDR3 coding DNA: TGTGCCAGCGGGAACAGGGTCTATGGCTACACCTTC. This codes for CASGNRVYGYTF. The chain combines TRBV6-5 with TRBJ1-2; maybe TRBD1 (6 bases). The CDR3 sequence is 12 residues long. V was cut by 8 bases and J by 4 bases, with 11 bases left in between. CDR1 is MNHEY, CDR2 SVGAGI, per germline.

This clone has more than one count but fewer than ten. The chain is built from TRBV28 and TRBJ1-2, with 8 bases lining up with TRBD1. V lost 5 bases to trimming and J lost 0 bases; unmatched junction nucleotides: 8. The CDR3 is made up of 16 amino acids. CDR1 and CDR2 (germline): MDHEN, SYDVKM. The CDR3 protein is CASSPVGTGTNYGYTF. The CDR3 DNA sequence: TGTGCCAGCAGTCCAGTCGGGACAGGAACTAACTATGGCTACACCTTC.

The J gene is TRBJ2-1, the V gene TRBV9, with TRBD2 matching 7 bases. The ends lost 0 bases at V and 9 bases at J; junction bases unmatched: 12. The CDR3 loop spans 16 amino acids. Germline-derived CDR1 and CDR2 are SGDLS and YYNGEE. DNA of the CDR3: TGTGCCAGCAGCGTAGGAGGGACTACGGGCGGCCTTGAGCAGTTCTTC. Residues: CASSVGGTTGGLEQFF.

This rearrangement joins TRBV5-1 to TRBJ2-7, with 8 bases fitting TRBD1. The CDR3 length is 15 residues. J gave up 0 bases and V 4 bases, and 6 bases lay outside the gene matches. Germline V gene lookup returns CDR1 SGHRS and CDR2 YFSETQ. The CDR3: CASSPWTGFSYEQYF. Written as DNA, the CDR3 is TGCGCCAGCAGCCCCTGGACAGGGTTCTCCTACGAGCAGTACTTC.

This clone was counted only a few times. This chain uses TRBV7-9 with TRBJ2-3; a possible D gene is TRBD1 (6 bases). The V gene lost 5 bases and the J gene lost 0 bases, with 15 bases spanning the gap. CDR3 length: 16 amino acids. Germline V CDR1 and CDR2: SEHNR, FQNEAQ (reference sequence). CDR3 sequence: CASSTNRERSTDTQYF. DNA of the CDR3: TGTGCCAGCAGCACCAACAGGGAAAGGAGCACAGATACGCAGTATTTT.

The rearrangement uses TRBV9 and TRBJ1-1; 7 bases match TRBD1. Germline values: CDR1 SGDLS, CDR2 YYNGEE. The CDR3 runs to 15 residues. After removal of 0 bases from V and 0 bases from J, the junction contained 2 bases not matched to a gene. CDR3 coding DNA: TGTGCCAGCAGCGTAGGGGACAGATTGAACACTGAAGCTTTCTTT. Residues: CASSVGDRLNTEAFF.

This chain links TRBV5-1 with TRBJ2-5; 7 bases line up with TRBD2. The CDR3 spans 16 residues. Germline V gene data show CDR1 as SGHRS and CDR2 as YFSETQ. J was trimmed by 5 bases and V by 4 bases; bases with no gene match: 14. CDR3 in DNA: TGCGCCAGCAGCAGCGGGACTCTGGGAGGTGCGGAGACCCAGTACTTC. Its protein product is CASSSGTLGGAETQYF. Supplemented by reference TRBV5-1 and TRBJ2-5, the full variable domain reads KAGVTQTPRYLIKTRGQQVTLSCSPISGHRSVSWYQQTPGQGLQFLFEYFSETQRNKGNFPGRFSGRQFSNSRSEMNVSTLELGDSALYLCASSSGTLGGAETQYFGPGTRLLVL.

The rearrangement joins TRBV29-1 to TRBJ2-7; D ambiguous. Trimming removed 4 bases from V and 3 bases from J, with 7 bases in between. CDR1 is SQVTM and CDR2 is ANQGSEA in the germline V gene. This CDR3 region has 11 residues. CDR3 coding DNA: TGCAGCGTTGTCACAGACTACGAGCAGTACTTC. Protein product: CSVVTDYEQYF.

The rearrangement uses TRBV5-1 and TRBJ2-3; TRBD2 matches at 7 bases. V lost 1 base to trimming and J lost 0 bases; unmatched junction nucleotides: 8. Germline lookup yields CDR1 SGHRS and CDR2 YFSETQ. The CDR3 is 17 amino acids. Here the CDR3 reads CASSLRREHLSTDTQYF. The CDR3 DNA is TGCGCCAGCAGCTTGAGGCGGGAGCACCTAAGCACAGATACGCAGTATTTT.

This clone has just a few counts. V and J are TRBV4-1 and TRBJ2-7, with D perhaps TRBD2 (5 bases). The germline gives CDR1 MGHRA, CDR2 YSYEKL. This CDR3 spans 17 amino acids. The V gene lost 0 bases and the J gene lost 6 bases, with 21 bases spanning the gap. The CDR3 loop reads CASSQDLPLTSGSEQYF. The CDR3 DNA sequence: TGCGCCAGCAGCCAAGATCTCCCCCTAACCTCGGGGAGCGAGCAGTACTTC.

The gene calls are TRBV5-4 and TRBJ2-5; D might be TRBD2 (6 bases). The germline V gene encodes CDR1 SGHNT and CDR2 YYREEE (reference sequence). The CDR3 loop spans 15 amino acids. Trimming shortened V by 2 bases and J by 4 bases, and 15 bases separated the two germline ends. This chain's CDR3 is CASSFFLARGETQYF. For the CDR3, the DNA is TGTGCCAGCAGCTTCTTCCTGGCGCGGGGAGAGACCCAGTACTTC.

This chain connects TRBV2 to TRBJ1-5; TRBD1 agrees at 8 bases. V shed 4 bases and J 9 bases; nucleotides not matched to a gene: 11. Per the germline V gene, CDR1 is SNHLY and CDR2 is FYNNEI. The CDR3 covers 15 residues. The chain's CDR3 is CASSGWTGLLGPQHF. CDR3 sequence (DNA): TGTGCCAGCAGTGGATGGACAGGGCTGCTGGGGCCCCAGCATTTT. Full variable domain (rest looked up from reference TRBV2 and TRBJ1-5): EPEVTQTPSHQVTQMGQEVILRCVPISNHLYFYWYRQILGQKVEFLVSFYNNEISEKSEIFDDQFSVERPDGSNFTLKIRSTKLEDSAMYFCASSGWTGLLGPQHFGDGTRLSIL.

V and J are TRBV11-1 and TRBJ2-3; 10 positions agree with TRBD1. CDR3 length: 15 residues. V shed 5 bases and J 4 bases; nucleotides not matched to a gene: 6. Germline CDR1 SGHAT, CDR2 FQDESV (reference sequence). DNA of the CDR3: TGTGCCAGCAGCACCCAAGACAGGGGGCCAGATACGCAGTATTTT. It encodes CASSTQDRGPDTQYF. Supplemented by reference TRBV11-1 and TRBJ2-3, the full variable domain reads EAEVAQSPRYKITEKSQAVAFWCDPISGHATLYWYRQILGQGPELLVQFQDESVVDDSQLPKDRFSAERLKGVDSTLKIQPAELGDSAMYLCASSTQDRGPDTQYFGPGTRLTVL.

The rearrangement links TRBV4-3 to TRBJ2-7; D is perhaps TRBD2 (5 bases). The V gene's germline CDR1 is LGHNA and CDR2 YSLEER. This CDR3 region has 16 residues. V was shortened by 0 bases and J by 7 bases, with 19 bases between the two germline ends. CDR3 sequence: CASSQERAGRRREQYF. The DNA of the CDR3 is TGCGCCAGCAGCCAAGAACGCGCTGGACGTCGGAGGGAGCAGTACTTC.

This chain joins TRBV28 and TRBJ2-2; 9 bases fit TRBD2. Germline-derived CDR1 and CDR2 are MDHEN and SYDVKM. The V and J ends lost 5 bases and 10 bases, in that order; junction bases with no gene match: 17. CDR3 length: 17 residues. The CDR3 coding sequence is TGTGCCAGCAGTCCCGTTGGAGTAGCGGGAGTGGATCAGGAGCTGTTTTTT. The encoded protein is CASSPVGVAGVDQELFF.

The V call is TRBV28, the J call TRBJ2-5; TRBD1 matches 9 bases. The V gene end was trimmed by 8 bases and the J gene end by 4 bases; junction bases not matched to a gene: 2. This CDR3 is built from 12 residues. CDR1 MDHEN and CDR2 SYDVKM come from the germline V gene. CDR3 nucleotides: TGTGCCAGCGCGGGACAGGGAGAGACCCAGTACTTC. It specifies CASAGQGETQYF. Together with reference TRBV28 and TRBJ2-5, the CDR3 gives the full variable domain: DVKVTQSSRYLVKRTGEKVFLECVQDMDHENMFWYRQDPGLGLRLIYFSYDVKMKEKGDIPEGYSVSREKKERFSLILESASTNQTSMYLCASAGQGETQYFGPGTRLLVL.

The J gene is TRBJ2-5, the V gene TRBV9; 10 bases agree with TRBD2. This CDR3 region has 15 residues. Germline V gene sequence: CDR1 SGDLS, CDR2 YYNGEE. The V segment lost 0 bases and the J segment 5 bases; nucleotides outside the gene matches: 4. CDR3: CASSVEGSGRETQYF. As DNA, the CDR3 is TGTGCCAGCAGCGTAGAAGGTAGCGGGAGGGAGACCCAGTACTTC.

The chain uses TRBV7-2 and TRBJ1-4, with 10 positions matching TRBD1. Germline CDR1 is SGHTA and CDR2 is FQGNSA. V was clipped by 5 bases and J by 6 bases; unmatched bases: 6. The CDR3 extends over 15 amino acids. The CDR3 loop is CASSIDRGPDEKLFF. The CDR3 coding sequence is TGTGCCAGCAGCATTGACAGGGGGCCGGATGAAAAACTGTTTTTT.

This clone was counted only a few times. The chain links TRBV25-1 to TRBJ2-2; weak D call: TRBD1 (6 bases). Germline V gene lookup returns CDR1 MGHDK and CDR2 SYGVNS. Between the trimmed V and J ends, which lost 3 bases and 1 base, there was a span of 9 bases. This CDR3 is 15 amino acids long. The CDR3: CASSDPGQNTGELFF. The CDR3 DNA reads as TGTGCCAGCAGTGACCCGGGACAGAACACCGGGGAGCTGTTTTTT.

As concerns this clone: One end of the junction is discordant with germline, which a read error may explain. V is TRBV7-2 and J is TRBJ1-1, with D possibly TRBD1 on 5 matching bases. The length of the CDR3 is 14 residues. Germline V gene lookup returns CDR1 SGHTA and CDR2 FQGNSA. The CDR3 spells CASSPSGMNPEAFF. For the CDR3, the DNA is TGTGCCAGCAGCCCCTCAGGGATGAACCCTGAAGCTTTCTTT.

The chain uses TRBV4-3 and TRBJ1-1; 10 positions agree with TRBD1. Germline CDR1 and CDR2: LGHNA and YSLEER. V lost 4 bases, J lost 10 bases, and 9 bases stayed unmatched. This CDR3 is 14 amino acids long. The CDR3 bases are TGCGCCAGCAGCCTGACAGGGGGCTATCGCTTAGCTTTCTTT. This codes for CASSLTGGYRLAFF.

The V call is TRBV5-5, the J call TRBJ2-4; maybe TRBD2 (5 bases). From germline, CDR1 is SGHKS and CDR2 YYEKEE (reference sequence). The CDR3 is made up of 17 amino acids. The V end lost 2 bases, the J end lost 0 bases, and 15 bases lay between the germline ends. Here the CDR3 DNA reads TGTGCCAGCAGCTTAGTAAGGGAGACCCTAGCCAAAAACATTCAGTACTTC. Translating gives CASSLVRETLAKNIQYF. Looking up the rest from reference TRBV5-5 and TRBJ2-4 gives the full variable domain: DAGVTQSPTHLIKTRGQQVTLRCSPISGHKSVSWYQQVLGQGPQFIFQYYEKEERGRGNFPDRFSARQFPNYSSELNVNALLLGDSALYLCASSLVRETLAKNIQYFGAGTRLSVL.

The chain carries TRBV5-1 and TRBJ1-2; a possible D gene is TRBD1 (5 bases). Deletions cut 4 bases from V and 8 bases from J, with 24 bases between. Per germline, CDR1 SGHRS and CDR2 YFSETQ. This CDR3 comprises 16 residues. Written as DNA, the CDR3 is TGCGCCAGCAGCGGGGGGACCTTTGACCCCCTAGGAGGCTACACCTTC. Its translation: CASSGGTFDPLGGYTF.

In this sample, this clone turned up a few times. The CDR3 DNA reads as TGTGCCAGCAGCTTAACGGATCAGCCCCAGCATTTT. Translating gives CASSLTDQPQHF. J is TRBJ1-5 and V is TRBV5-6; no definite D call. V lost 2 bases, J lost 5 bases, and 5 bases lay in between. Looked up from germline, CDR1 is SGHDT and CDR2 is YYEEEE. This CDR3 is built from 12 residues.

The V gene is TRBV4-3, the J gene TRBJ2-7; tentative D call: TRBD2 (5 bases). The germline gives CDR1 LGHNA, CDR2 YSLEER. The ends were cut back, 4 bases at V and 10 bases at J, with 17 bases in the middle. The length of the CDR3 is 13 residues. The CDR3 region has the DNA TGCGCCAGCAGCCCCACGGGGTCCTTCGATCAGTACTTC. The encoded protein is CASSPTGSFDQYF.

V gene TRBV7-3 combines with J gene TRBJ2-1, with 9 positions matching TRBD1. The CDR3 length is 15 residues. Germline values: CDR1 SGHTA, CDR2 FQGTGA. J was trimmed by 7 bases and V by 4 bases; bases with no gene match: 8. The CDR3 protein is CASSSPDRGHNEQFF. Written as DNA, the CDR3 is TGTGCCAGCAGCTCCCCGGACAGGGGACATAATGAGCAGTTCTTC. The full variable domain, its missing parts supplied by reference TRBV7-3 and TRBJ2-1, is GAGVSQTPSNKVTEKGKYVELRCDPISGHTALYWYRQSLGQGPEFLIYFQGTGAADDSGLPNDRFFAVRPEGSVSTLKIQRTERGDSAVYLCASSSPDRGHNEQFFGPGTRLTVL.

This clone showed up just a few times. The V call is TRBV7-2, the J call TRBJ1-1; 9 nucleotides agree with TRBD1. Germline assignment: CDR1 SGHTA and CDR2 FQGNSA. This CDR3 spans 15 amino acids. The ends lost 6 bases at V and 3 bases at J; junction bases unmatched: 8. CDR3 sequence reads: CASSSGQGRHTEAFF. The CDR3 DNA reads TGTGCCAGCAGTTCCGGACAGGGGAGGCACACTGAAGCTTTCTTT.

This clone was detected only a few times. This chain joins TRBV15 and TRBJ2-5, with D unclear. Trimming stripped 3 bases from V and 4 bases from J, with 9 bases between. Per germline, CDR1 LNHNV and CDR2 YYDKDF (reference sequence). The CDR3 runs 13 residues. Here the CDR3 reads CATSSSPPETQYF. In DNA, the CDR3 is TGTGCCACCAGCAGTAGTCCTCCAGAGACCCAGTACTTC.

This clone has more than one count but fewer than ten. J is TRBJ2-2 and V is TRBV27, with 8 bases identical to TRBD2. CDR1 and CDR2 from the germline V gene are MNHEY and SMNVEV (reference sequence). V dropped 5 bases and J dropped 7; count of bases not matched to a gene: 12. The CDR3 length is 16 residues. CDR3 region: CASSGVGGGFVGELFF. CDR3 sequence (DNA): TGTGCCAGCAGTGGAGTGGGCGGGGGGTTCGTCGGGGAGCTGTTTTTT.

This clone was recorded a few times. The rearrangement uses TRBV9 and TRBJ2-3; weak D call: TRBD2 (5 bases). The germline V gene encodes CDR1 SGDLS and CDR2 YYNGEE. Deletions cut 0 bases from V and 0 bases from J, with 8 bases between. This CDR3 has 15 residues. CDR3 nucleotide sequence: TGTGCCAGCAGCGTAGCGCGGGTGAGCACAGATACGCAGTATTTT. This encodes CASSVARVSTDTQYF.